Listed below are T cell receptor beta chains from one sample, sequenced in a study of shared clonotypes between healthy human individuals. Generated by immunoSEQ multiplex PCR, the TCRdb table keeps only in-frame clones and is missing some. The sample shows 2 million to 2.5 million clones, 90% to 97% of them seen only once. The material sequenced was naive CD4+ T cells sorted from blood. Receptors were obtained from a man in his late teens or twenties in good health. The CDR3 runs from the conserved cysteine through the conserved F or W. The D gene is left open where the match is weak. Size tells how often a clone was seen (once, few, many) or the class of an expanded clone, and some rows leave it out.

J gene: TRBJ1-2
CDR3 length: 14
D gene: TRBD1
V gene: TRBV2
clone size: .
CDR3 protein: CASSPDRGNYGYTF
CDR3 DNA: TGTGCCAGCAGTCCGGACAGGGGGAACTATGGCTACACCTTC

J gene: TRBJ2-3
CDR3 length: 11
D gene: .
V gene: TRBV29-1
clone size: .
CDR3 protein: CSVQRGDTQYF
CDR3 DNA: TGCAGCGTCCAAAGGGGGGATACGCAGTATTTT

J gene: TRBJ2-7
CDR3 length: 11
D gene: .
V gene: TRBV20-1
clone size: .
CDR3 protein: CSASGPYEQYF
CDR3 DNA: TGCAGTGCTAGCGGTCCCTACGAGCAGTACTTC

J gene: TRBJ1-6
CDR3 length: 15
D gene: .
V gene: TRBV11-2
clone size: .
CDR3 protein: CASSLEGRVVSPLHF
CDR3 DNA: TGTGCCAGCAGCTTAGAGGGCAGGGTGGTTTCACCCCTCCACTTT

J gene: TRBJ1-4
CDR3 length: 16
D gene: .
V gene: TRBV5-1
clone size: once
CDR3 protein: CASSLPSGITNEKLFF
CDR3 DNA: TGCGCCAGCAGCTTGCCATCGGGCATAACTAATGAAAAACTGTTTTTT

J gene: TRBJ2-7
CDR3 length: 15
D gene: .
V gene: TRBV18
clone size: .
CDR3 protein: CASSPERQSSYEQYF
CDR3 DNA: TGTGCCAGCTCACCGGAAAGACAGAGCTCCTACGAGCAGTACTTC

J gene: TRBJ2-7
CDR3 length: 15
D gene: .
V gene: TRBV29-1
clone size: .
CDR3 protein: CSSVEYGRGTYEQYF
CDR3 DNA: TGCAGCAGCGTTGAATACGGTCGGGGGACCTACGAGCAGTACTTC

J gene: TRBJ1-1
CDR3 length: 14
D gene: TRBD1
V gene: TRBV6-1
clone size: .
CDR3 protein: CASSHRGSNTEAFF
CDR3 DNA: TGTGCCAGCAGTCACAGGGGCAGTAACACTGAAGCTTTCTTT

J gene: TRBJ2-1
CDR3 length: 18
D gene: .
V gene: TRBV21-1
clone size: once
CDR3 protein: CASSKEVTGGPSYNEQFF
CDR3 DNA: TGTGCCAGCAGCAAAGAGGTTACCGGGGGCCCGTCCTACAATGAGCAGTTCTTC

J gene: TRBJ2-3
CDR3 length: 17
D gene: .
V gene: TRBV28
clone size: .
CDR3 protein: CASSLLGRTVSTDTQYF
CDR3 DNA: TGTGCCAGCAGTTTATTGGGCAGAACCGTTAGCACAGATACGCAGTATTTT

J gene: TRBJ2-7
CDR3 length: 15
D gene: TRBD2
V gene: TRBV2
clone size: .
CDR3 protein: CASGVEGLAAYEQYF
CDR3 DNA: TGTGCCAGCGGGGTGGAGGGACTAGCGGCCTACGAGCAGTACTTC

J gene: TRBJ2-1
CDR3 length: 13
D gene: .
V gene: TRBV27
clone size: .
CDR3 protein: CASSLNDWNEQFF
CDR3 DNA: TGTGCCAGCAGTTTGAACGATTGGAATGAGCAGTTCTTC

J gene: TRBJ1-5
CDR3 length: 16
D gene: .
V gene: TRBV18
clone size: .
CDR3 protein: CASSPRPLNSNQPQHF
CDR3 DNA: TGTGCCAGCTCACCACGACCCTTGAATAGCAATCAGCCCCAGCATTTT

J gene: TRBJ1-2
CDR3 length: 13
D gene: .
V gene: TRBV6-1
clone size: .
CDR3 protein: CASSDRTGYGYTF
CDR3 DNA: TGTGCCAGCAGTGATCGGACGGGCTATGGCTACACCTTC

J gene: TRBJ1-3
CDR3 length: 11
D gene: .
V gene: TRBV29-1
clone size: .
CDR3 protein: CSARRGNTIYF
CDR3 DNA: TGCAGCGCACGGAGGGGGAACACCATATATTTT

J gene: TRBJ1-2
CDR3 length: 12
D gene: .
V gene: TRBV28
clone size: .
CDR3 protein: CASSLTVGGYTF
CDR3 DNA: TGTGCCAGCAGTTTGACAGTCGGAGGCTACACCTTC

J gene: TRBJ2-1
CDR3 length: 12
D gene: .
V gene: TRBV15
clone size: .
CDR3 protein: CATSREVNEQFF
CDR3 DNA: TGTGCCACCAGCAGAGAAGTAAATGAGCAGTTCTTC

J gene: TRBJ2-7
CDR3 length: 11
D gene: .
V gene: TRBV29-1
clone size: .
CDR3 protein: CSVRTTREQYF
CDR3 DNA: TGCAGCGTTCGTACGACAAGAGAGCAGTACTTC

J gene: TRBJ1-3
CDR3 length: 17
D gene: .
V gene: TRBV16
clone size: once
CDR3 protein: CASSQTEDWDIENTIYF
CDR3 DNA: TGCGCCAGCAGCCAAACCGAGGATTGGGATATCGAAAACACCATATATTTT

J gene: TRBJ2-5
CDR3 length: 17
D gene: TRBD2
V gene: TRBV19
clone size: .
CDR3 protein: CASSIAGGAGEGETQYF
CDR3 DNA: TGTGCCAGTAGTATAGCTGGAGGAGCGGGAGAAGGCGAGACCCAGTACTTC

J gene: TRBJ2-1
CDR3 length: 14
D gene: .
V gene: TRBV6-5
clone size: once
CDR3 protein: CASSYSGLPEEQFF
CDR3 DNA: TGTGCCAGCAGTTACTCAGGACTCCCTGAGGAGCAGTTCTTC

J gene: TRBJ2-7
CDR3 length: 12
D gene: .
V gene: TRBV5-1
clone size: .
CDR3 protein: CASSPGLDEQYF
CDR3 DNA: TGCGCCAGCAGCCCGGGCTTAGACGAGCAGTACTTC

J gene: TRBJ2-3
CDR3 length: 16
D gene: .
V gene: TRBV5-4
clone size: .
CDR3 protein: CASSLAPGVGTDTQYF
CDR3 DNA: TGTGCCAGCAGCTTGGCCCCGGGGGTTGGCACAGATACGCAGTATTTT